This T cell receptor beta chain was captured in a study of identical twins. MiXCR, applied by TCRdb to the 5' RACE reads, yields one record per CDR3 protein. Of some 250,000 distinct CDR3 sequences listed, 6.5% were seen once; the top ten hold roughly 15%. This clonotype was observed a handful of times. This CDR3 is built from 15 residues. J lost 5 bases, V lost 5 bases, and 10 bases had no gene match. Per the germline V gene, CDR1 is SGHVS and CDR2 is FQNEAQ. This same sample was also taken into another study, of T cells expressing NK-cell markers.

Sample: CD8+ T cells sorted from blood. The rearrangement joins TRBV7-8 to TRBJ2-5; 8 bases map to TRBD2. The TCR originated in a woman under 30 in good health. The CDR3 region is CASSPNAGGGETQYF. CDR3 in DNA: TGTGCCAGCAGCCCCAATGCGGGGGGTGGGGAGACCCAGTACTTC.